Sequencing of this TCR beta chain was carried out in a study of T-cell memory formation after mild COVID-19. The CDR3 loop spans 14 amino acids. The germline gives CDR1 SGHTA, CDR2 FQGTGA. V was trimmed by 2 bases and J by 5 bases, leaving 10 bases between them. TCRdb reprocessed the 5' RACE reads via MiXCR and lists one record per CDR3 protein. Of some 310,000 distinct CDR3 sequences in the sample, roughly 20% were seen once. V usage is TRBV7-3 and J usage is TRBJ2-1; D unresolved. The receptor was isolated from a man between 18 and 29 years old who had mild COVID-19 (a few samples of this study predate the infection). Cell type and time point are not known. The specimen was PBMCs or a T cell subset sorted from them (not recorded which). The CDR3: CASSLGVFDNEQFF. The CDR3 DNA follows: TGTGCCAGCAGCTTAGGGGTATTCGACAATGAGCAGTTCTTC.